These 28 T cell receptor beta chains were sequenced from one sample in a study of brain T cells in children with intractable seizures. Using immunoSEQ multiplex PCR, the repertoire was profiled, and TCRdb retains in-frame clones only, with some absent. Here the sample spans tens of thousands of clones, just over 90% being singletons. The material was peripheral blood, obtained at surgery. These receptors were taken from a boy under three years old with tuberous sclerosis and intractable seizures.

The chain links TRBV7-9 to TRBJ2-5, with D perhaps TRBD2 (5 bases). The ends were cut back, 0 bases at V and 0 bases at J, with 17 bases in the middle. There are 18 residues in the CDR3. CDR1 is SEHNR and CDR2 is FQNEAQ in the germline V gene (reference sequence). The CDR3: CASSLALRRALYQETQYF. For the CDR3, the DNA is TGTGCCAGCAGCTTAGCGTTGAGGCGGGCTCTGTACCAAGAGACCCAGTACTTC.

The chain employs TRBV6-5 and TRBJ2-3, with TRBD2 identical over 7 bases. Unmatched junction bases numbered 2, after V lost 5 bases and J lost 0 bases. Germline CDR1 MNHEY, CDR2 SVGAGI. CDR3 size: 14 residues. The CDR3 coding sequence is TGTGCCAGCAGTCTAGCGGATAGCACAGATACGCAGTATTTT. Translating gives CASSLADSTDTQYF.

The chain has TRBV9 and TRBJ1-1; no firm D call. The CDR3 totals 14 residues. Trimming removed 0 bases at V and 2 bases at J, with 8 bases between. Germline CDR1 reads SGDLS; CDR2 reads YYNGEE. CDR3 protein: CASSVGKTNTEAFF. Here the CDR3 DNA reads TGTGCCAGCAGCGTAGGTAAGACTAACACTGAAGCTTTCTTT. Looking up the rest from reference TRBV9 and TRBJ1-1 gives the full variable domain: DSGVTQTPKHLITATGQRVTLRCSPRSGDLSVYWYQQSLDQGLQFLIQYYNGEERAKGNILERFSAQQFPDLHSELNLSSLELGDSALYFCASSVGKTNTEAFFGQGTRLTVV.

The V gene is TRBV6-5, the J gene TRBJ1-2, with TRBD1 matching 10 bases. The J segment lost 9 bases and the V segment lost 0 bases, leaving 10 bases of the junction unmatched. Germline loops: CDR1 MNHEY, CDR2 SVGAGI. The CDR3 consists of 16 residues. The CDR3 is CASSYSGGQGVSRYTF. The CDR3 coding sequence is TGTGCCAGCAGTTACTCGGGAGGACAGGGGGTATCTCGCTACACCTTC.

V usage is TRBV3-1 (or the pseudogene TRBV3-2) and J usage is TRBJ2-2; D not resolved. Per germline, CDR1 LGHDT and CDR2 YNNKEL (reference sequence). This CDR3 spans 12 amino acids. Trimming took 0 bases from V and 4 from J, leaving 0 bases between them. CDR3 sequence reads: CASSQDTGELFF. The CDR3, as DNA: TGTGCCAGCAGCCAAGACACCGGGGAGCTGTTTTTT.

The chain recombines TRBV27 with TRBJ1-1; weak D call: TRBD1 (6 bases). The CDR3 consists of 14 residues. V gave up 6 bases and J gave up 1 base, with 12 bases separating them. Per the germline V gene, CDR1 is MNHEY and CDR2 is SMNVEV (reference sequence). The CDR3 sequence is CASRVTGANTEAFF. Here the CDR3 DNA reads TGTGCCAGCAGGGTGACAGGAGCGAACACTGAAGCTTTCTTT.

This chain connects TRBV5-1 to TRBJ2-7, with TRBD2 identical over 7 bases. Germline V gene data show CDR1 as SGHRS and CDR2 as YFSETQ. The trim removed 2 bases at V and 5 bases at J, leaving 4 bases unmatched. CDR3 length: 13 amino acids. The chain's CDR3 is CASSFGGGDEQYF. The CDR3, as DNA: TGCGCCAGCAGCTTTGGGGGAGGGGACGAGCAGTACTTC.

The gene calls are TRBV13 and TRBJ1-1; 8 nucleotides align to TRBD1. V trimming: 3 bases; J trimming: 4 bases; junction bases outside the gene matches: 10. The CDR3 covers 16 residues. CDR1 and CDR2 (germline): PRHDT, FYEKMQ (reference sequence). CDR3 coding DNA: TGTGCCAGCAGCTTGGCCTGGCAGGGGGCTGGCACTGAAGCTTTCTTT. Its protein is CASSLAWQGAGTEAFF.

The chain's CDR3 is CASSVAAGGTYNEQFF. DNA for the CDR3: TGTGCCAGCAGCGTAGCGGCGGGAGGGACCTACAATGAGCAGTTCTTC. This chain joins TRBV9 and TRBJ2-1; TRBD2 aligns across 9 bases. Germline CDR1 reads SGDLS; CDR2 reads YYNGEE. V shed 0 bases and J 2 bases; nucleotides not matched to a gene: 3. The CDR3 sequence is 16 residues long.

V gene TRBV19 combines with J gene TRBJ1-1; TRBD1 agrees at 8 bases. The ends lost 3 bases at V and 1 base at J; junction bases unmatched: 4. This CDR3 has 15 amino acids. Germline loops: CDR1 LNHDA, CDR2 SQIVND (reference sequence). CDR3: CASSMVGTGNTEAFF. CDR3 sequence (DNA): TGTGCCAGTAGTATGGTCGGGACAGGGAACACTGAAGCTTTCTTT.

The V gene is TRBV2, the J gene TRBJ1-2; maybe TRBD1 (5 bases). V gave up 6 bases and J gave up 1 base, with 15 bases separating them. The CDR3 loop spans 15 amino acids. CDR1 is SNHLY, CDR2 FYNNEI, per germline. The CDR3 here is CASRNRQRDNYGYTF. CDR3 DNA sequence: TGTGCCAGCAGAAACCGACAGAGGGATAACTATGGCTACACCTTC.

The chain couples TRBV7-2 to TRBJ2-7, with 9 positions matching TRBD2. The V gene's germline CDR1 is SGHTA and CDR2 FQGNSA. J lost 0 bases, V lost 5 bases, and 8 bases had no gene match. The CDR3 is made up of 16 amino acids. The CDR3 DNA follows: TGTGCCAGCAGCCAGGTAGCGGGAGTTTTCTCCTACGAGCAGTACTTC. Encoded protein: CASSQVAGVFSYEQYF.

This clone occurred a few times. CDR3 region: CASSYSKAPSKEKLFF. Here the CDR3 DNA reads TGTGCCAGCAGTTACTCTAAGGCTCCTTCGAAGGAAAAACTGTTTTTT. V is TRBV6-5 and J is TRBJ1-4; D call uncertain. Between the trimmed V and J ends, which lost 0 bases and 8 bases, there was a span of 16 bases. The CDR3 loop spans 16 amino acids. Germline assignment: CDR1 MNHEY and CDR2 SVGAGI.

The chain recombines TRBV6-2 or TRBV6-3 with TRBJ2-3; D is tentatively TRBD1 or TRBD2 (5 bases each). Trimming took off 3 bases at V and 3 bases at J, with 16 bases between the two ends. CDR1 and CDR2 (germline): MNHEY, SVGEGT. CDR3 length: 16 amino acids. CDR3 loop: CASSYPGPLGTDTQYF. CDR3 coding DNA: TGTGCCAGCAGTTATCCGGGACCCTTGGGGACAGATACGCAGTATTTT.

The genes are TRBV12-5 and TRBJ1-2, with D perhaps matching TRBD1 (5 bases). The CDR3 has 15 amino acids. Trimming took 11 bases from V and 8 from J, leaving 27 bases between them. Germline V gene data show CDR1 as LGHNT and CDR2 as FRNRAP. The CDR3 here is CAVDRAGQGSSGYTF. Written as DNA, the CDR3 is TGTGCTGTCGATAGGGCAGGGCAGGGCTCTAGCGGCTACACCTTC.

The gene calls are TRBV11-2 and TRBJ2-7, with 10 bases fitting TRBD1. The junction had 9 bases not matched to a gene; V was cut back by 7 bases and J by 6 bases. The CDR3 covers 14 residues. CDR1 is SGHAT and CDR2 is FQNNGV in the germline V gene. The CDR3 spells CASNEWTGGREQYF. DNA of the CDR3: TGTGCCAGCAACGAATGGACAGGGGGTCGCGAGCAGTACTTC.

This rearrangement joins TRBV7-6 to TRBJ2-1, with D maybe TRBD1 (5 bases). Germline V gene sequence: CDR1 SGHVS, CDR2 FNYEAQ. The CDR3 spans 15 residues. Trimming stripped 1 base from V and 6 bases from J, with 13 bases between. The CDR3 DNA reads TGTGCCAGCAGCTTAGGGGGCTTCCTAGTCAATGAGCAGTTCTTC. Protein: CASSLGGFLVNEQFF.

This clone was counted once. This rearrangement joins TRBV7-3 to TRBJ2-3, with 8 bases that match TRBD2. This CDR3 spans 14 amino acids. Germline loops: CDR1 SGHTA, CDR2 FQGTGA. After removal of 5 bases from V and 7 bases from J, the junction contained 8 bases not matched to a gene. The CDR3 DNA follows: TGTGCCAGCAGCCGAGCGGGAGAGGTGTATACGCAGTATTTT. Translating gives CASSRAGEVYTQYF.

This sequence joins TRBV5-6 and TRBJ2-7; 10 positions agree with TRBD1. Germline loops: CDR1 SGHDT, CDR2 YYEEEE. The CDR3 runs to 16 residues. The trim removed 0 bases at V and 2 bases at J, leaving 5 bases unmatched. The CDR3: CASSLEWTGGAYEQYF. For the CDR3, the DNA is TGTGCCAGCAGCTTGGAATGGACAGGGGGGGCCTACGAGCAGTACTTC.

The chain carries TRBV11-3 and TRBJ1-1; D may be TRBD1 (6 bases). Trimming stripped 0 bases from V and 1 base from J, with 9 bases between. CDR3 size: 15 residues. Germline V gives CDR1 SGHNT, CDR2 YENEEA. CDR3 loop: CASSLEGTSNTEAFF. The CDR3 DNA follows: TGTGCCAGCAGCTTAGAAGGGACATCGAACACTGAAGCTTTCTTT.

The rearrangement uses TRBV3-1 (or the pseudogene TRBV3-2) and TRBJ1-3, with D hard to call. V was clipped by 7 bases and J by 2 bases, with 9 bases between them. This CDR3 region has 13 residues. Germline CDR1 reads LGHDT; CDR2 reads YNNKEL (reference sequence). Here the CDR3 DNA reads TGTGCCAGCACCACTTCAGCTGGAAACACCATATATTTT. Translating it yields CASTTSAGNTIYF.

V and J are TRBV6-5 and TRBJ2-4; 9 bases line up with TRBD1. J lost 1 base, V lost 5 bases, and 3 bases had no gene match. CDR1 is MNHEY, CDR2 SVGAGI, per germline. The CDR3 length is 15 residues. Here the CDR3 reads CASSTGQGAKNIQYF. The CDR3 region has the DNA TGTGCCAGCAGTACCGGACAGGGGGCCAAAAACATTCAGTACTTC.

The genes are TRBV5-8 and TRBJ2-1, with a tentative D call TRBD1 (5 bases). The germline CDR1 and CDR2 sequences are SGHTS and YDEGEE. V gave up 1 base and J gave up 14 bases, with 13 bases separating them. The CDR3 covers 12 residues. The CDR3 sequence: CASSLLGENEFF. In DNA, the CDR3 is TGTGCCAGCAGCTTGCTAGGGGAAAACGAGTTCTTC.

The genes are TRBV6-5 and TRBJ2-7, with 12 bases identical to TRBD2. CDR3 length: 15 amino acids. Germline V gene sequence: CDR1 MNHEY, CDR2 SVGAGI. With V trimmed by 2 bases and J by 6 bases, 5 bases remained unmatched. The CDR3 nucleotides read TGTGCCAGCAGTTACCGACTAGCGGGAGCGGGCGAGCAGTACTTC. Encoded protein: CASSYRLAGAGEQYF.

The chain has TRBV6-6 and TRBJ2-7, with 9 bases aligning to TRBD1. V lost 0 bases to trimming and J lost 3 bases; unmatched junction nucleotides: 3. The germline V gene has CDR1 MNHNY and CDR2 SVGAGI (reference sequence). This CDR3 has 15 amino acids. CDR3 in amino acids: CASSYSGTGNYEQYF. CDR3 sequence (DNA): TGTGCCAGCAGTTACTCCGGGACAGGGAACTACGAGCAGTACTTC.

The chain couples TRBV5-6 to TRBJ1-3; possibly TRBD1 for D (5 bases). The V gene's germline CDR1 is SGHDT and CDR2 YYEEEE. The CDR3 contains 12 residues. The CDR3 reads CAVGDLGNTIYF. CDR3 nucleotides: TGTGCGGTGGGGGACCTCGGAAACACCATATATTTT.

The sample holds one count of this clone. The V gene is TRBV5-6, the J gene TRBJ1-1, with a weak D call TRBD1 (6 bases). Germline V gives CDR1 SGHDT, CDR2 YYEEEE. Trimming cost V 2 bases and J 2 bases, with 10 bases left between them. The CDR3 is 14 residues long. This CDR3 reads CASSFGTLNTEAFF. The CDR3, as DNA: TGTGCCAGCAGCTTCGGGACACTTAACACTGAAGCTTTCTTT.

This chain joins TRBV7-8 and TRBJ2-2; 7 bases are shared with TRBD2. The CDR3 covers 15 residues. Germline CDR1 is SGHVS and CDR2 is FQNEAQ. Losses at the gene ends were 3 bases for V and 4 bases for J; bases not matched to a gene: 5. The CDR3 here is CASSFRTSATGELFF. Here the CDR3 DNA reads TGTGCCAGCAGCTTCCGGACTAGTGCCACCGGGGAGCTGTTTTTT.